A selection of T cell receptor beta chains follows, all from one sample in a study of PD-L1 blockade in urothelial cancer. The table came from immunoSEQ multiplex PCR; TCRdb's copy has only in-frame clones and leaves some out. Of tens of thousands of clones in the sample, around nine tenths were seen once. The material was PBMCs, obtained around atezolizumab (anti-PD-L1) treatment. The receptors shown here come from a man aged 55 to 70 with urothelial cancer. The conserved cysteine and the conserved F or W are not part of the CDR3 here. Rows may omit the clone size; those that give it use once, few, many or a size class.

j_gene: TRBJ2-7; abundance: .; v_gene: TRBV4-3; len: 13; CDR3aa: ASSQVTGVSYEQY
j_gene: TRBJ1-1; abundance: .; v_gene: TRBV7-9; len: 13; CDR3aa: ASKVGATWDTEAF
j_gene: TRBJ2-1; abundance: .; v_gene: TRBV5-1; len: 14; CDR3aa: ASSLAVLAGMDEQF
j_gene: TRBJ1-2; abundance: .; v_gene: TRBV7-8; len: 13; CDR3aa: ASSLRDRGLGGYT
j_gene: TRBJ2-1; abundance: .; v_gene: TRBV2; len: 9; CDR3aa: ASSEALSPF
j_gene: TRBJ2-2; abundance: .; v_gene: TRBV2; len: 10; CDR3aa: ASSVLRGELF
j_gene: TRBJ2-1; abundance: .; v_gene: TRBV4-1; len: 13; CDR3aa: ASNRPGLGINEQF
j_gene: TRBJ2-1; abundance: .; v_gene: TRBV30; len: 11; CDR3aa: AWNRQRYNEQF
j_gene: TRBJ1-1; abundance: .; v_gene: TRBV5-5; len: 14; CDR3aa: ASSLNHMRGHTEAF
j_gene: TRBJ2-3; abundance: .; v_gene: TRBV9; len: 12; CDR3aa: ASSETGFTDTQY
j_gene: TRBJ2-7; abundance: .; v_gene: TRBV5-1; len: 14; CDR3aa: ASSLASSQVTYEQY
j_gene: TRBJ1-1; abundance: .; v_gene: TRBV7-9; len: 12; CDR3aa: ASSGTTGGTEAF
j_gene: TRBJ2-2; abundance: .; v_gene: TRBV2; len: 14; CDR3aa: ASSWAGGANTGELF
j_gene: TRBJ2-3; abundance: .; v_gene: TRBV5-1; len: 14; CDR3aa: ASSAVGDISPDTQY
j_gene: TRBJ2-1; abundance: once; v_gene: TRBV7-9; len: 15; CDR3aa: ASSPRTGGRSRGEQF
j_gene: TRBJ2-7; abundance: .; v_gene: TRBV15; len: 14; CDR3aa: ATSRDRNRAIYEQY
j_gene: TRBJ2-5; abundance: .; v_gene: TRBV7-3; len: 13; CDR3aa: ASSLQAGRQETQY
j_gene: TRBJ2-1; abundance: few; v_gene: TRBV9; len: 14; CDR3aa: ASSVDPGGTYNEQF
j_gene: TRBJ2-5; abundance: .; v_gene: TRBV11-3; len: 13; CDR3aa: ASSPSRDSQETQY
j_gene: TRBJ1-5; abundance: .; v_gene: TRBV30; len: 11; CDR3aa: AWRRYSNQPQH
j_gene: TRBJ1-1; abundance: .; v_gene: TRBV6-5; len: 10; CDR3aa: ASSYSRGKAF
j_gene: TRBJ2-1; abundance: once; v_gene: TRBV6-1; len: 12; CDR3aa: ASTPTSKLGEQF
j_gene: TRBJ2-1; abundance: .; v_gene: TRBV5-4; len: 15; CDR3aa: ASSFDRTSGRRNEQF
j_gene: TRBJ2-1; abundance: .; v_gene: TRBV29-1; len: 11; CDR3aa: SVGGPSRNEQF
j_gene: TRBJ1-3; abundance: .; v_gene: TRBV6-5; len: 13; CDR3aa: ASSARVRSGNTIY
j_gene: TRBJ2-5; abundance: once; v_gene: TRBV11-3; len: 14; CDR3aa: ASSSRTSGGRETQY
j_gene: TRBJ1-5; abundance: .; v_gene: TRBV4-3; len: 13; CDR3aa: ASSLGAGWNQPQH
j_gene: TRBJ2-5; abundance: .; v_gene: TRBV7-7; len: 12; CDR3aa: ASSSQGPGETQY
j_gene: TRBJ2-2; abundance: .; v_gene: TRBV23-1; len: 15; CDR3aa: ASSQSGLPENTGELF
j_gene: TRBJ2-5; abundance: .; v_gene: TRBV7-2; len: 14; CDR3aa: ASSLGAGGRQETQY
j_gene: TRBJ2-1; abundance: .; v_gene: TRBV5-5; len: 12; CDR3aa: ASSHSGRNNEQF
j_gene: TRBJ1-6; abundance: .; v_gene: TRBV29-1; len: 11; CDR3aa: SVGQAGNSPLH
j_gene: TRBJ2-1; abundance: .; v_gene: TRBV19; len: 12; CDR3aa: ASSISTSGLEQF
j_gene: TRBJ1-3; abundance: .; v_gene: TRBV19; len: 10; CDR3aa: ASSIPGNTIY
j_gene: TRBJ2-1; abundance: .; v_gene: TRBV9; len: 12; CDR3aa: ASSGQGIYNEQF
j_gene: TRBJ2-7; abundance: .; v_gene: TRBV29-1; len: 11; CDR3aa: SVESVAGDEQY
j_gene: TRBJ1-4; abundance: .; v_gene: TRBV2; len: 12; CDR3aa: ASPGGDDNEKLF
j_gene: TRBJ2-1; abundance: .; v_gene: TRBV11-1; len: 12; CDR3aa: ASSLISAYNEQF
j_gene: TRBJ1-1; abundance: .; v_gene: TRBV5-4; len: 13; CDR3aa: ASSLGLGGRTEAF
j_gene: TRBJ2-3; abundance: .; v_gene: TRBV18; len: 15; CDR3aa: ASSRGSGGTSTDTQY
j_gene: TRBJ2-2; abundance: .; v_gene: TRBV28; len: 14; CDR3aa: ASSFEAGGRTGELF